This T cell receptor beta chain came from a study of regulatory T cells in long-lasting Graves disease. Relying on iRepertoire HTBI primers and Arm-PCR of CDR3 regions, the team built TCR beta libraries. TCRdb reprocessed the multiplex PCR reads with MiXCR, giving one entry per CDR3 protein. The table includes 300,000 to 400,000 distinct CDR3 sequences, 16% detected once. Sample time point: newly diagnosed GD, antithyroid drugs for less than 3 months. From RNA extracted from PBMCs, the TCR library was made. Trimming took 3 bases from V and 4 from J; bases not matched to a gene: 15. The CDR3 has 18 amino acids. Germline V CDR1 and CDR2: SGHNT, YENEEA. Another study also made use of these data, one on T cells in Graves' hyperthyroidism and ophthalmopathy. That paper states: Expanded thyroid clonotypes (above 0.001) were mostly also found in blood.

This chain connects TRBV11-3 to TRBJ2-1; 7 bases fit TRBD2. The receptor was isolated from a man in his forties with Graves disease. The starting material was peripheral blood mononuclear cells (PBMCs), obtained at new diagnosis, from a patient treated with antithyroid drugs. DNA for the CDR3: TGTGCCAGCAGCTTTCCACGGGGCGGGGGTTCGATTTACAATGAGCAGTTCTTC. This gives the protein CASSFPRGGGSIYNEQFF.